Each of the 18 T cell receptor beta chains below was sequenced from the same sample in a study of cytomegalovirus exposure and HLA in healthy donors (dated 2017 in TCRdb). The library relied on the immunoSEQ multiplex PCR assay. The multiplex PCR relied on a mix of 60 forward primers for TCR Vbeta segments and 13 reverse primers for TCR Jbeta segments. The immuneACCESS repertoire file appears here via TCRdb, limited to in-frame rearrangements. These files lack a portion of the clones; in checked studies, under half of the deficit traces to unresolved V genes, and the cause of the others is not known. The sample table lists 50,000 to 70,000 clones, 75% to 80% of them with a count of one. Jointly, the top ten make up around 2.4% of the sample. The sequencing sample was made of PBMCs. Every receptor here comes from a female donor in good health and CMV-seronegative.

This chain uses TRBV5-8 with TRBJ1-2; D might be TRBD1 (5 bases). Per germline, CDR1 SGHTS and CDR2 YDEGEE. The CDR3 runs to 14 residues. V lost 4 bases and J 4 bases, leaving 14 bases between the germline ends. CDR3 bases: TGTGCCAGCAGCCACTTCGGGACTAGCTATGGCTACACCTTC. Protein product: CASSHFGTSYGYTF. The full variable domain, rest sourced from reference TRBV5-8 and TRBJ1-2, is EAGVTQSPTHLIKTRGQQATLRCSPISGHTSVYWYQQALGLGLQFLLWYDEGEERNRGNFPPRFSGRQFPNYSSELNVNALELEDSALYLCASSHFGTSYGYTFGSGTRLTVV.

Only a few counts were recorded for this clone. The chain couples TRBV28 to TRBJ2-3; 11 nucleotides match TRBD2. Trimming cost V 3 bases and J 0 bases; bases outside gene matches: 8. Germline V gene lookup returns CDR1 MDHEN and CDR2 SYDVKM. This CDR3 has 18 residues. The CDR3 spells CASSFPPTSGTSTDTQYF. CDR3 DNA: TGTGCCAGCAGTTTCCCTCCGACTAGCGGGACTAGCACAGATACGCAGTATTTT.

The chain is built from TRBV7-3 and TRBJ2-2; the D gene is possibly TRBD2 (6 bases). Per germline, CDR1 SGHTA and CDR2 FQGTGA. V was cut by 3 bases and J by 8 bases, with 10 bases left in between. This CDR3 has 13 amino acids. Here the CDR3 DNA reads TGTGCCAGCAGCTTGGTGGAGGGGGGGGAGCTGTTTTTT. It codes for CASSLVEGGELFF.

The rearrangement links TRBV29-1 to TRBJ1-1; D not resolved. V was cut by 2 bases and J by 0 bases, with 7 bases left in between. CDR1 is SQVTM and CDR2 is ANQGSEA in the germline V gene. This CDR3 region has 13 residues. The chain's CDR3 is CSVERQLNTEAFF. The CDR3 coding sequence is TGCAGCGTTGAACGTCAGTTGAACACTGAAGCTTTCTTT.

The gene calls are TRBV6-5 and TRBJ2-7; the D gene is possibly TRBD2 (5 bases). In germline, CDR1 is MNHEY, CDR2 SVGAGI. Trimming removed 0 bases from V and 4 bases from J, with 10 bases in between. The CDR3 is 14 amino acids. The CDR3: CASSYSVGVYEQYF. CDR3 nucleotide sequence: TGTGCCAGCAGTTACTCGGTCGGGGTGTACGAGCAGTACTTC.

The chain uses TRBV5-1 and TRBJ2-5; D may be TRBD2 (5 bases). In germline, CDR1 is SGHRS, CDR2 YFSETQ. Deletions cut 3 bases from V and 5 bases from J, with 17 bases between. The CDR3 runs 15 residues. The CDR3 nucleotides are TGCGCCAGCAGCTCGAACCCCCTAGCTGGGGAGACCCAGTACTTC. Amino acids: CASSSNPLAGETQYF.

DNA for the CDR3: TGTGCCACCAGAGACAGGGCCTCCTACGAGCAGTACTTC. This gives the protein CATRDRASYEQYF. The V and J genes are TRBV27 and TRBJ2-5, with 7 bases lining up with TRBD1. The J call may be faulty, since TRBJ2-7 better matches the DNA end. CDR1 is MNHEY, CDR2 SMNVEV, per germline (reference sequence). This CDR3 spans 13 amino acids.

This clone was seen only a few times. The chain combines TRBV5-6 with TRBJ1-2; 7 nucleotides align to TRBD1. Germline lookup yields CDR1 SGHDT and CDR2 YYEEEE. This CDR3 comprises 13 residues. The junction had 10 bases not matched to a gene; V was cut back by 6 bases and J by 8 bases. The CDR3 region is CASIPAGGKGYTF. CDR3 coding DNA: TGTGCCAGCATTCCGGCAGGGGGTAAAGGCTACACCTTC.

The V and J genes are TRBV7-2 and TRBJ2-5; D might be TRBD1 (7 bases). Germline CDR1 and CDR2: SGHTA and FQGNSA. V was trimmed by 5 bases and J by 11 bases, leaving 24 bases between them. CDR3 length: 15 amino acids. The chain's CDR3 is CASSPQPGGQSEQYF. The CDR3 nucleotides read TGTGCCAGCAGCCCCCAACCCGGGGGACAGAGTGAGCAGTACTTC.

The rearrangement uses TRBV11-3 and TRBJ1-1, with D possibly TRBD1 on 6 matching bases. This CDR3 has 17 amino acids. The germline gives CDR1 SGHNT, CDR2 YENEEA. V lost 0 bases, J lost 0 bases, and 14 bases lay in between. The CDR3 reads CASSLEGLQGMNTEAFF. Here the CDR3 DNA reads TGTGCCAGCAGCTTAGAAGGCCTCCAGGGGATGAACACTGAAGCTTTCTTT.

The CDR3 sequence: CASSGIDLGYGYTF. CDR3 sequence (DNA): TGTGCCAGCAGTGGAATAGATCTCGGCTATGGCTACACCTTC. This rearrangement joins TRBV6-1 to TRBJ1-2; D is undetermined. CDR1 is MNHNS and CDR2 is SASEGT in the germline V gene. The CDR3 loop spans 14 amino acids. V was pared by 4 bases and J by 4 bases, with 13 bases between.

This rearrangement joins TRBV4-2 to TRBJ1-2, with 11 bases that match TRBD1. Trimming at V came to 4 bases and at J to 2 bases, leaving 3 bases not matched to a gene. There are 15 residues in the CDR3. Germline V gene data show CDR1 as LGHNA and CDR2 as YNFKEQ. CDR3 coding DNA: TGTGCCAGCAGCCCCAGGGACAGGGGGAACTATGGCTACACCTTC. It encodes CASSPRDRGNYGYTF.

The table lists this clone with a few counts. V gene TRBV6-1 combines with J gene TRBJ2-3; perhaps TRBD2 as D (6 bases). V was pared by 6 bases and J by 7 bases, with 17 bases between. Germline CDR1 MNHNS, CDR2 SASEGT. This CDR3 region has 14 residues. The CDR3 nucleotides are TGTGCCAGCAGCGTGCGTGGGGGGTTGAATACGCAGTATTTT. Its translation: CASSVRGGLNTQYF.

This clone was found a few times. The chain recombines TRBV9 with TRBJ2-3; tentative D call: TRBD2 (5 bases). The CDR3 length is 14 residues. The germline CDR1 and CDR2 sequences are SGDLS and YYNGEE. V lost 0 bases and J lost 2, with 7 bases in between. The CDR3 DNA follows: TGTGCCAGCAGCGTAGTCGGGAACACAGATACGCAGTATTTT. As protein: CASSVVGNTDTQYF. Using reference TRBV9 and TRBJ2-3 for the parts outside the CDR3, the full variable domain is DSGVTQTPKHLITATGQRVTLRCSPRSGDLSVYWYQQSLDQGLQFLIQYYNGEERAKGNILERFSAQQFPDLHSELNLSSLELGDSALYFCASSVVGNTDTQYFGPGTRLTVL.

The J gene is TRBJ2-3, the V gene TRBV29-1, with 11 nucleotides matching TRBD2. The CDR3 sequence is 15 residues long. CDR1 is SQVTM, CDR2 ANQGSEA, per germline. V shed 4 bases and J 0 bases; nucleotides not matched to a gene: 3. The CDR3, as DNA: TGCAGCGTTGCTAGCGGGGGGACTAGCACAGATACGCAGTATTTT. It specifies CSVASGGTSTDTQYF.

The CDR3, as DNA: TGTGCCAGCAGTGTGGGCAGGGCAACGTCCTACGAGCAGTACTTC. Protein sequence: CASSVGRATSYEQYF. The J gene is TRBJ2-7, the V gene TRBV2; D is possibly TRBD1 (5 bases). V lost 4 bases and J 1 base, leaving 14 bases between the germline ends. Looked up from germline, CDR1 is SNHLY and CDR2 is FYNNEI. There are 15 residues in the CDR3.

The J gene is TRBJ1-2, the V gene TRBV28; D is possibly TRBD1 (6 bases). Trimming removed 5 bases at V and 2 bases at J, with 9 bases between. This CDR3 contains 13 residues. CDR1 MDHEN and CDR2 SYDVKM come from the germline V gene. The CDR3 bases are TGTGCCAGCAGTCTGGACAGAAACTATGGCTACACCTTC. Residues: CASSLDRNYGYTF.

This clone was seen more than once but under ten times. The chain carries TRBV5-6 and TRBJ2-7; 7 bases are shared with TRBD1. Trimming at V came to 3 bases and at J to 2 bases, leaving 14 bases not matched to a gene. CDR3 length: 17 amino acids. The germline CDR1 and CDR2 sequences are SGHDT and YYEEEE. The CDR3 bases are TGTGCCAGCAGCTCGATAGGCTGGGACAGCGACACCTACGAGCAGTACTTC. Its translation is CASSSIGWDSDTYEQYF.